The 15 T cell receptor beta chains below come from one sample, sequenced in a study of control samples from healthy donors and cancer patients. The method was immunoSEQ multiplex PCR; TCRdb's version includes in-frame clones alone and lacks a portion of them. Here the sample spans some 200,000 clones, 90% to 95% being singletons. The sequenced sample consisted of blood. The receptors come from a woman younger than 45 in good health.

CDR3 sequence: CASSLGDAYNSPLHF. The CDR3, as DNA: TGTGCCAGCAGCTTAGGGGACGCCTATAATTCACCCCTCCACTTT. The J gene is TRBJ1-6, the V gene TRBV7-9; perhaps TRBD1 as D (5 bases). Germline V gene sequence: CDR1 SEHNR, CDR2 FQNEAQ (reference sequence). Trimming left V 1 base short and J 2 bases short, with 6 bases between. The CDR3 sequence is 15 residues long.

V and J are TRBV9 and TRBJ2-1, with D uncertain. The germline CDR1 and CDR2 sequences are SGDLS and YYNGEE. V was pared by 4 bases and J by 6 bases, with 8 bases between. The CDR3 spans 12 residues. CDR3 DNA sequence: TGTGCCAGCAGCCCAAACTCCAATGAGCAGTTCTTC. Its translation: CASSPNSNEQFF.

This clone has just one count. The J gene is TRBJ1-1, the V gene TRBV28; 7 bases map to TRBD1. The length of the CDR3 is 16 residues. After removal of 4 bases from V and 1 base from J, the junction contained 9 bases not matched to a gene. The V gene's germline CDR1 is MDHEN and CDR2 SYDVKM. CDR3: CASSSTPGGENTEAFF. The CDR3 DNA follows: TGTGCCAGCAGTTCCACCCCAGGGGGGGAGAACACTGAAGCTTTCTTT. Full variable domain (rest looked up from reference TRBV28 and TRBJ1-1): DVKVTQSSRYLVKRTGEKVFLECVQDMDHENMFWYRQDPGLGLRLIYFSYDVKMKEKGDIPEGYSVSREKKERFSLILESASTNQTSMYLCASSSTPGGENTEAFFGQGTRLTVV.

The genes are TRBV11-1 and TRBJ1-5, with D unresolved. This CDR3 contains 13 residues. CDR1 SGHAT and CDR2 FQDESV come from the germline V gene (reference sequence). Trimming removed 0 bases at V and 6 bases at J, with 6 bases between. The DNA for the CDR3 is TGTGCCAGCAGCTTAGCGAGGAGTCAGCCCCAGCATTTT. It is translated as CASSLARSQPQHF.

The chain couples TRBV28 to TRBJ2-5; possibly TRBD1 for D (6 bases). This CDR3 region has 14 residues. Looked up from germline, CDR1 is MDHEN and CDR2 is SYDVKM. Trimming shortened V by 3 bases and J by 0 bases, and 8 bases separated the two germline ends. The CDR3 loop reads CASSFRDNQETQYF. CDR3 nucleotide sequence: TGTGCCAGCAGTTTTCGGGACAACCAAGAGACCCAGTACTTC.

CDR3 sequence: CASSITGSTEAFF. The CDR3 nucleotides read TGTGCCAGCAGTATTACAGGGTCCACTGAAGCTTTCTTT. The chain carries TRBV12-3 or TRBV12-4 and TRBJ1-1; weak D call: TRBD1 (6 bases). The ends were cut back, 5 bases at V and 4 bases at J, with 11 bases in the middle. This CDR3 is built from 13 residues.

The chain uses TRBV10-1 and TRBJ2-4, with TRBD2 identical over 12 bases. With V trimmed by 2 bases and J by 3 bases, 5 bases remained unmatched. The length of the CDR3 is 17 residues. The germline CDR1 and CDR2 sequences are WNHNN and SYGVQD (reference sequence). The CDR3 nucleotides read TGCGCCAGCAGTGAGCTAGCGGGAGGGTGGAGCAAAAACATTCAGTACTTC. This codes for CASSELAGGWSKNIQYF.

This clone was seen more than once but under ten times. The chain is built from TRBV5-6 and TRBJ2-6; D may be TRBD1 (5 bases). V was shortened by 3 bases and J by 0 bases, with 7 bases between the two germline ends. Germline assignment: CDR1 SGHDT and CDR2 YYEEEE. The CDR3 has 15 residues. CDR3 nucleotide sequence: TGTGCCAGCAGCTGGGGCAGCTCTGGGGCCAACGTCCTGACTTTC. This codes for CASSWGSSGANVLTF.

The gene calls are TRBV7-9 and TRBJ2-4; D is ambiguous. The CDR3 has 15 residues. V was pared by 2 bases and J by 2 bases, with 10 bases between. Germline V gene sequence: CDR1 SEHNR, CDR2 FQNEAQ (reference sequence). Written as DNA, the CDR3 is TGTGCCAGCAGCTTATTGGGCAGTTCCAAAAACATTCAGTACTTC. This encodes CASSLLGSSKNIQYF.

The chain combines TRBV9 with TRBJ2-5; D may be TRBD1 (6 bases). The V end lost 0 bases, the J end lost 4 bases, and 16 bases lay between the germline ends. CDR1 and CDR2 from the germline V gene are SGDLS and YYNGEE. CDR3 length: 16 amino acids. The CDR3 bases are TGTGCCAGCAGCGTAGGGGTAGGGGAAGGGGGAGAGACCCAGTACTTC. Translating gives CASSVGVGEGGETQYF.

Concerning this clone itself: The junction departs from germline at one end; a sequencing error may be responsible. This chain connects TRBV7-7 to TRBJ2-5; 10 positions match TRBD1. The germline gives CDR1 SSHAT, CDR2 FNYEAQ (reference sequence). The CDR3 totals 13 residues. The CDR3 bases are TGTGCTAGCAGCACGGGACAGGGGCAGACCCAGTACTTC. Its translation: CASSTGQGQTQYF.

The rearrangement links TRBV7-9 to TRBJ2-7; D not resolved. CDR3 length: 14 residues. Germline CDR1 SEHNR, CDR2 FQNEAQ (reference sequence). Trimming stripped 5 bases from V and 4 bases from J, with 15 bases between. The CDR3 loop is CASSPRQSSYEQYF. CDR3 nucleotides: TGTGCCAGCAGCCCCCGCCAGAGTAGTTACGAGCAGTACTTC.

The chain uses TRBV27 and TRBJ2-3; 13 bases are shared with TRBD2. J gave up 4 bases and V 4 bases, and 5 bases lay outside the gene matches. CDR1 is MNHEY and CDR2 is SMNVEV in the germline V gene (reference sequence). This CDR3 contains 16 residues. CDR3 amino acids: CASSYELAGGADTQYF. The CDR3 bases are TGTGCCAGCAGTTACGAACTAGCGGGAGGGGCAGATACGCAGTATTTT.

V gene TRBV28 combines with J gene TRBJ1-1; no clear D gene. CDR1 is MDHEN, CDR2 SYDVKM, per germline. Trimming cost V 3 bases and J 2 bases, with 10 bases left between them. The CDR3 runs to 14 residues. The CDR3 is CASSFGGTNTEAFF. The CDR3 DNA reads TGTGCCAGCAGTTTCGGAGGCACCAACACTGAAGCTTTCTTT.

The chain has TRBV4-3 and TRBJ1-6, with D maybe TRBD1 (5 bases). The CDR3 runs to 16 residues. Germline V lookup: CDR1 LGHNA, CDR2 YSLEER. V was cut by 0 bases and J by 6 bases, with 12 bases left in between. In DNA, the CDR3 is TGCGCCAGCAGCCAAGATAACGGCAGGGCTAATTCACCCCTCCACTTT. It specifies CASSQDNGRANSPLHF.